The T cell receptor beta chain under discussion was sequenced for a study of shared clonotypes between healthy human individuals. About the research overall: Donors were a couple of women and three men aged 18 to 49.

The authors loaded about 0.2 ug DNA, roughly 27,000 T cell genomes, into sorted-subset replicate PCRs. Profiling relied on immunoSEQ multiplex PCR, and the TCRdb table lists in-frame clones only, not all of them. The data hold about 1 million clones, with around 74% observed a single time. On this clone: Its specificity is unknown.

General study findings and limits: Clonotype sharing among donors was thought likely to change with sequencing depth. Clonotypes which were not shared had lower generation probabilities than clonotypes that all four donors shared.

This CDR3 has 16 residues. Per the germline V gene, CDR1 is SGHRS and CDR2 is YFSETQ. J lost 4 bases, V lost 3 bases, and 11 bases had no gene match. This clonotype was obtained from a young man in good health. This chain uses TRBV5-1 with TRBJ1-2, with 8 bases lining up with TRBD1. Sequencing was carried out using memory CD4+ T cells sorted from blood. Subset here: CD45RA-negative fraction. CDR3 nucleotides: TGCGCCAGCAGCTGGACCCGGGACAGGACTCTCTATGGCTACACCTTC. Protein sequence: CASSWTRDRTLYGYTF.